These T cell receptor beta chains were read from a single sample in a study of T cells in Graves' hyperthyroidism and ophthalmopathy. TCRdb used MiXCR to reprocess the multiplex PCR reads, holding one entry per CDR3 protein. The profile shows 550,000 to 850,000 distinct CDR3 sequences, roughly 20% of them singletons. Sequencing was done on a sample of blood. The receptors come from a woman aged 45-65 years with Graves' hyperthyroidism that later progressed to Graves' ophthalmopathy. The CDR3 runs from the conserved cysteine through the conserved F or W. A D gene is named only where the DNA matches it firmly. Some rows have no size entry. The others give once, few or many, or a class for an expanded clone.

d_gene	v_gene	abundance	j_gene	CDR3aa	CDR3nt
TRBD1	TRBV7-9	many	TRBJ2-5	CASSLRGQQQETQYF	TGTGCCAGCAGCCTAAGGGGACAGCAACAAGAGACCCAGTACTTC
TRBD2	TRBV12-3/TRBV12-4	many	TRBJ2-2	CASSLTGGDTGELFF	TGTGCCAGCAGTTTAACCGGGGGGGATACCGGGGAGCTGTTTTTT
.	TRBV7-8	.	TRBJ2-2	CASSPAAAGELFF	TGTGCCAGCAGCCCAGCTGCGGCCGGGGAGCTGTTTTTT
TRBD2	TRBV7-3	many	TRBJ2-3	CASSLGLAGGSRDTQYF	TGTGCCAGCAGCCTAGGACTAGCGGGGGGGTCAAGAGATACGCAGTATTTT
.	TRBV7-9	few	TRBJ2-3	CASSGGPIRTDTQYF	TGTGCCAGCAGCGGGGGTCCAATTCGCACAGATACGCAGTATTTT
TRBD1	TRBV5-1	few	TRBJ1-2	CASSPYRGDGYTF	TGCGCCAGCAGCCCGTACAGGGGAGATGGCTACACCTTC
.	TRBV5-1	many	TRBJ2-1	CASSLGGINEQFF	TGCGCCAGCAGCTTGGGGGGGATCAATGAGCAGTTCTTC
.	TRBV25-1	.	TRBJ1-5	CASSELLGEPQHF	TGTGCCAGCAGTGAATTATTAGGAGAACCCCAGCATTTT
TRBD2	TRBV13	many	TRBJ2-1	CASSLGGLAGDNEQFF	TGTGCCAGCAGCTTAGGCGGACTAGCGGGGGACAATGAGCAGTTCTTC
.	TRBV14	.	TRBJ2-3	CASSHWQGTDTQYF	TGTGCCAGCAGCCATTGGCAGGGAACAGATACGCAGTATTTT
TRBD1	TRBV7-8	few	TRBJ1-1	CASSFHRDRGNTEAFF	TGTGCCAGCAGCTTTCACCGGGACAGGGGGAACACTGAAGCTTTCTTT
TRBD2	TRBV12-3/TRBV12-4	.	TRBJ2-1	CASRRLAGGHYEQFF	TGTGCCAGCAGGAGATTAGCGGGGGGGCACTATGAGCAGTTCTTC
.	TRBV12-3/TRBV12-4	.	TRBJ1-5	CASSLDTHQPQHF	TGTGCCAGCAGTTTGGACACTCATCAGCCCCAGCATTTT
.	TRBV19	once	TRBJ2-5	CASSTIDFQQETQYF	TGTGCCAGTAGTACCATAGACTTCCAACAAGAGACCCAGTACTTC
TRBD1	TRBV6-5	.	TRBJ1-5	CASSFRDSSNQPQHF	TGTGCCAGCAGTTTCCGGGACAGTAGCAATCAGCCCCAGCATTTT
.	TRBV3-1	.	TRBJ1-5	CASSHKYSSQPQHF	TGTGCCAGCAGCCATAAATATAGCAGTCAGCCCCAGCATTTT
TRBD2	TRBV7-3	.	TRBJ2-3	CASSFGAGVNTDTQYF	TGTGCCAGCAGCTTTGGGGCGGGGGTTAACACAGATACGCAGTATTTT
.	TRBV20-1	many	TRBJ2-5	CSAPGRNQETQYF	TGCAGTGCCCCGGGACGGAATCAAGAGACCCAGTACTTC
.	TRBV6-5	few	TRBJ2-5	CASSYSGYGETQYF	TGTGCCAGCAGTTACTCAGGGTATGGAGAGACCCAGTACTTC
TRBD1	TRBV6-1	many	TRBJ1-5	CASARQGSSNQPQHF	TGTGCCAGCGCCCGACAGGGGAGTAGCAATCAGCCCCAGCATTTT
.	TRBV6-1	.	TRBJ2-1	CASRSDGAVSNEQFF	TGTGCCAGCAGATCCGACGGGGCCGTTTCCAATGAGCAGTTCTTC
TRBD1	TRBV19	.	TRBJ1-5	CASSLRQGPGQPQHF	TGTGCCAGTAGTCTCCGACAGGGACCGGGCCAGCCCCAGCATTTT
TRBD2	TRBV2	many	TRBJ2-1	CASSGKSGMVKNEQFF	TGTGCCAGCAGCGGTAAAAGCGGGATGGTTAAAAATGAGCAGTTCTTC
.	TRBV5-1	few	TRBJ1-4	CASRRSTNEKLFF	TGCGCCTCACGTAGGTCGACTAATGAAAAACTGTTTTTT
.	TRBV6-1	.	TRBJ2-2	CASRTPHPGEDTGELFF	TGTGCCAGCAGAACCCCCCACCCAGGGGAGGACACCGGGGAGCTGTTTTTT
TRBD1	TRBV27	.	TRBJ1-4	CASSIQRGTGVEKLFF	TGTGCCAGCAGTATACAAAGGGGGACAGGCGTGGAAAAACTGTTTTTT
TRBD1	TRBV5-8	few	TRBJ2-7	CASSLEPTGIYEQYF	TGTGCCAGCAGCTTGGAGCCGACAGGGATCTACGAGCAGTACTTC
.	TRBV2	many	TRBJ2-1	CASSGVYSYNEQFF	TGTGCCAGCAGTGGCGTCTATTCCTACAATGAGCAGTTCTTC
.	TRBV19	few	TRBJ1-1	CASSFHPTGATEAFF	TGTGCCAGTAGTTTCCACCCTACAGGTGCTACTGAAGCTTTCTTT
.	TRBV11-2	few	TRBJ1-4	CASSLVPGVEEKLFF	TGTGCCAGCAGCTTAGTACCAGGGGTGGAAGAAAAACTGTTTTTT
TRBD1	TRBV12-3/TRBV12-4	many	TRBJ1-2	CASRLQGAKGYTF	TGTGCCAGCAGGTTACAGGGGGCCAAGGGCTACACCTTC
.	TRBV7-2	.	TRBJ1-1	CASSPRRGVPEAFF	TGTGCCAGCAGCCCCCGGAGGGGGGTGCCTGAAGCTTTCTTT
.	TRBV30	once	TRBJ1-5	CAWAEGGEGQPQHF	TGTGCCTGGGCGGAGGGGGGGGAGGGTCAGCCCCAGCATTTT
.	TRBV5-1	many	TRBJ2-5	CASSLGELRKTQYF	TGCGCCAGCAGCTTGGGGGAGCTCCGGAAGACCCAGTACTTC
TRBD1	TRBV19	few	TRBJ1-6	CATPQGNSPLHF	TGTGCCACCCCACAGGGGAATTCACCCCTCCACTTT
.	TRBV7-9	few	TRBJ2-7	CASSFPGYRAYEQYF	TGTGCCAGCAGCTTCCCGGGTTACAGGGCCTACGAGCAGTACTTC
.	TRBV27	.	TRBJ1-3	CASSSTTEGAGNTIYF	TGTGCCAGCAGTTCGACCACTGAGGGAGCTGGAAACACCATATATTTT
TRBD1	TRBV5-6	.	TRBJ2-7	CASISQGRSYEQYF	TGTGCCAGCATATCACAGGGGCGATCCTACGAGCAGTACTTC
.	TRBV5-1	.	TRBJ2-7	CASSLAPRSTREQYF	TGCGCCAGCAGCTTGGCCCCGAGATCGACTCGGGAGCAGTACTTC